Listed below are T cell receptor beta chains from one sample, sequenced in a study of blood T cell repertoires in COVID-19. Some clones are missing from TCRdb's copy, which holds only in-frame ones; the method was immunoSEQ multiplex PCR. Here the sample spans approximately 390,000 clones, around 91% being singletons. Sequenced sample: peripheral blood. The source is a man between 18 and 29 years old with active or convalescent COVID-19. CDR3s include the opening cysteine and the closing phenylalanine or tryptophan. A D gene is named only where the DNA matches it firmly. Where a row states a size, it is once, few, many or the class of an expanded clone; other rows omit it.

TRBD2	TRBJ2-4	NA	TRBV6-5	CASSPRGGSIQYF	TGTGCCAGCAGCCCCCGCGGGGGAAGCATTCAGTACTTC
NA	TRBJ1-1	NA	TRBV16	CASSPRRDSGTEAFF	TGTGCCAGCAGCCCCCGACGGGATTCCGGGACTGAAGCTTTCTTT
NA	TRBJ2-3	NA	TRBV7-2	CASRGGSTDTQYF	TGTGCCAGCAGAGGAGGGAGCACAGATACGCAGTATTTT
NA	TRBJ1-1	NA	TRBV7-6	CASSLNRGAEAFF	TGTGCCAGCAGCTTAAATCGGGGGGCTGAAGCTTTCTTT
NA	TRBJ2-2	NA	TRBV6-5	CATWGLPGTGELFF	TGTGCCACCTGGGGCCTCCCCGGCACCGGGGAGCTGTTTTTT
TRBD1	TRBJ1-5	once	TRBV10-3	CAMGQGNNQPQHF	TGTGCCATGGGACAGGGTAATAATCAGCCCCAGCATTTT
TRBD2	TRBJ2-7	NA	TRBV10-2	CASSSLTSGRYEQYF	TGCGCCAGCAGTTCTTTGACTAGCGGGAGATACGAGCAGTACTTC
NA	TRBJ1-1	NA	TRBV7-8	CASSFRTAEAFF	TGTGCCAGCAGCTTCAGGACAGCTGAAGCTTTCTTT
TRBD2	TRBJ2-2	NA	TRBV7-3	CASSFWAGVRTGELFF	TGTGCCAGCAGCTTTTGGGCGGGGGTGAGGACCGGGGAGCTGTTTTTT
TRBD2	TRBJ2-1	NA	TRBV9	CASSVAPSGGIDEQFF	TGTGCCAGCAGCGTAGCCCCATCGGGGGGGATCGATGAGCAGTTCTTC
NA	TRBJ2-3	NA	TRBV21-1	CASSKNAGRGDTQYF	TGTGCCAGCAGCAAAAACGCGGGCCGGGGAGATACGCAGTATTTT
TRBD1	TRBJ2-7	once	TRBV6-2/TRBV6-3	CASSSGQIYYEQYF	TGTGCCAGCAGCTCGGGACAGATATACTACGAGCAGTACTTC
TRBD1	TRBJ2-7	NA	TRBV3-1/TRBV3-2	CARQDRGLGRGHEQYF	TGTGCCAGGCAGGACAGGGGGCTAGGCCGCGGTCACGAGCAGTACTTC
NA	TRBJ1-2	NA	TRBV6-2/TRBV6-3	CASSYSRFPYGYTF	TGTGCCAGCAGTTACTCGAGGTTTCCCTATGGCTACACCTTC
TRBD2	TRBJ2-5	NA	TRBV7-3	CASSRTSQETQYF	TGTGCCAGCAGCCGGACTAGTCAAGAGACCCAGTACTTC
TRBD2	TRBJ2-1	NA	TRBV7-2	CASSLARTSGGVSSYNEQFF	TGTGCCAGCAGCTTAGCCAGGACTAGCGGGGGGGTCTCTTCCTACAATGAGCAGTTCTTC
TRBD1	TRBJ1-4	NA	TRBV19	CASSKQGARVEKLFF	TGTGCCAGTAGTAAGCAGGGGGCGCGTGTTGAAAAACTGTTTTTT
NA	TRBJ2-7	NA	TRBV19	CASSMSSDSYEQYF	TGTGCCAGTAGTATGAGTAGCGACTCCTACGAGCAGTACTTC
NA	TRBJ2-2	NA	TRBV3-1/TRBV3-2	CASSPSRGNTGELFF	TGTGCCAGCAGCCCGAGTAGGGGGAACACCGGGGAGCTGTTTTTT
NA	TRBJ2-1	once	TRBV19	CASSPRGINEQFF	TGTGCCAGTAGTCCCAGGGGTATTAATGAGCAGTTCTTC
NA	TRBJ2-3	once	TRBV7-2	CASSLARVTDTQYF	TGTGCCAGCAGCTTAGCGCGGGTCACAGATACGCAGTATTTT
NA	TRBJ1-6	NA	TRBV27	CASSRESSYNSPLHF	TGTGCCAGCAGTCGGGAAAGCTCCTATAATTCACCCCTCCACTTT
TRBD2	TRBJ2-2	NA	TRBV7-2	CASSPTSGRVAGELFF	TGTGCCAGCAGCCCGACTAGCGGGAGAGTGGCCGGGGAGCTGTTTTTT
TRBD1	TRBJ1-6	NA	TRBV28	CASSAPGQGGSPLHF	TGTGCCAGCAGCGCCCCGGGACAGGGAGGCTCACCCCTCCACTTT
TRBD1	TRBJ2-3	NA	TRBV19	CASSPQGQTLTDTQYF	TGTGCCAGTAGTCCCCAGGGACAGACTCTCACAGATACGCAGTATTTT
TRBD2	TRBJ2-5	NA	TRBV5-1	CASSLNGGDVQETQYF	TGCGCCAGCAGCTTGAACGGGGGGGATGTTCAGGAGACCCAGTACTTC
TRBD2	TRBJ2-7	NA	TRBV7-2	CASSISGGTYEQYF	TGTGCCAGCAGCATTAGCGGGGGCACTTACGAGCAGTACTTC
NA	TRBJ1-1	NA	TRBV28	CASSLSLGRTNTEAFF	TGTGCCAGCAGTTTATCTTTGGGCAGAACGAACACTGAAGCTTTCTTT
NA	TRBJ1-1	NA	TRBV7-3	CASSLLGGATEAFF	TGTGCCAGCAGCTTATTGGGAGGGGCCACTGAAGCTTTCTTT
TRBD1	TRBJ1-4	few	TRBV6-6	CASSYPTGHTEKLFF	TGTGCCAGCAGTTACCCGACAGGGCATACTGAAAAACTGTTTTTT
NA	TRBJ1-1	NA	TRBV12-3/TRBV12-4	CASSRSLNTEAFF	TGTGCCAGCAGCAGAAGTCTGAACACTGAAGCTTTCTTT
NA	TRBJ1-2	NA	TRBV5-6	CASSLGTVYGYTF	TGTGCCAGCAGCTTGGGGACTGTTTATGGCTACACCTTC
TRBD2	TRBJ2-2	NA	TRBV16	CASSQTSGTNTGELFF	TGTGCCAGCAGCCAGACTAGCGGGACAAACACCGGGGAGCTGTTTTTT
NA	TRBJ2-7	NA	TRBV2	CASNTDGGVYEQYF	TGTGCCAGCAACACCGATGGAGGAGTCTACGAGCAGTACTTC
NA	TRBJ1-4	once	TRBV28	CASSSDSLGEKLFF	TGTGCCAGCAGTTCGGACAGCCTTGGTGAAAAACTGTTTTTT
TRBD2	TRBJ2-3	NA	TRBV29-1	CSVEGLAVTTDTQYF	TGCAGCGTTGAAGGCCTAGCGGTGACCACAGATACGCAGTATTTT
TRBD1	TRBJ1-2	NA	TRBV28	CASSPDRASYGYTF	TGTGCCAGCAGTCCGGACAGGGCGAGCTATGGCTACACCTTC
NA	TRBJ1-1	NA	TRBV7-9	CASSLAQGMNTEAFF	TGTGCCAGCAGCTTAGCTCAGGGGATGAACACTGAAGCTTTCTTT